The 23 T cell receptor beta chains below all came from one sample that was sequenced in a study of T cell responses to AZD1222 COVID-19 vaccine. Data came from immunoSEQ multiplex PCR; TCRdb stores just in-frame clones and leaves some out. The data contain fewer than 250,000 clones, 90% to 95% of them singletons. The sequencing used peripheral blood, collected on day 0 of MenACWY control vaccination. The receptors here all came from an adult in good health.

This chain connects TRBV5-1 to TRBJ2-7; weak D call: TRBD2 (5 bases). CDR3 length: 14 amino acids. CDR1 is SGHRS, CDR2 YFSETQ, per germline. V lost 1 base and J 0 bases, leaving 8 bases between the germline ends. Written as DNA, the CDR3 is TGCGCCAGCAGCTTGAGTGCGGGCTCCTACGAGCAGTACTTC. Amino acids: CASSLSAGSYEQYF.

The chain joins TRBV25-1 to TRBJ2-1; TRBD2 matches 13 bases. Germline assignment: CDR1 MGHDK and CDR2 SYGVNS. The CDR3 is 14 amino acids. V shed 8 bases and J 6 bases; nucleotides not matched to a gene: 4. CDR3 in amino acids: CASQLAGGLNEQFF. The DNA of the CDR3 is TGTGCCAGCCAACTAGCGGGGGGGCTCAATGAGCAGTTCTTC. Full variable domain (missing parts from reference TRBV25-1 and TRBJ2-1): EADIYQTPRYLVIGTGKKITLECSQTMGHDKMYWYQQDPGMELHLIHYSYGVNSTEKGDLSSESTVSRIRTEHFPLTLESARPSHTSQYLCASQLAGGLNEQFFGPGTRLTVL.

This clone was seen only once. The rearrangement joins TRBV5-4 to TRBJ1-5; no clear D. The CDR3 is 13 residues long. Germline CDR1 and CDR2: SGHNT and YYREEE (reference sequence). Trimming took 4 bases from V and 7 from J, leaving 12 bases between them. CDR3: CASSPDQRQPQHF. The CDR3 region has the DNA TGTGCCAGCAGCCCCGACCAGAGGCAGCCCCAGCATTTT.

The V call is TRBV29-1, the J call TRBJ1-1, with 9 bases lining up with TRBD1. V trimming: 7 bases; J trimming: 6 bases; junction bases outside the gene matches: 6. Germline values: CDR1 SQVTM, CDR2 ANQGSEA. This CDR3 contains 12 residues. The CDR3 DNA sequence: TGCAGCGACGGACAGGGGATAGCTGAAGCTTTCTTT. Translation gives CSDGQGIAEAFF.

This chain joins TRBV9 and TRBJ2-3, with 8 nucleotides matching TRBD2. The CDR3 spans 14 residues. Trimming cost V 4 bases and J 6 bases; bases outside gene matches: 7. Germline CDR1 reads SGDLS; CDR2 reads YYNGEE. CDR3 in DNA: TGTGCCAGCAGCCCGGGACTAGTCTATGATACGCAGTATTTT. Encoded protein: CASSPGLVYDTQYF.

This chain uses TRBV13 with TRBJ1-3, with 7 bases that match TRBD1. After removal of 6 bases from V and 2 bases from J, the junction contained 4 bases not matched to a gene. CDR3 length equals 14 residues. The V gene's germline CDR1 is PRHDT and CDR2 FYEKMQ (reference sequence). The CDR3 coding sequence is TGTGCCAGCAGACCTACAGGGGCTGGAAACACCATATATTTT. The encoded protein is CASRPTGAGNTIYF.

This chain links TRBV30 with TRBJ1-2; D is uncertain. Trimming took 2 bases from V and 2 from J, leaving 9 bases between them. From germline, CDR1 is GTSNPN and CDR2 SVGIG (reference sequence). The CDR3 sequence is 13 residues long. The CDR3 nucleotides read TGTGCCTGGAGTATTCTGTTAAACTATGGCTACACCTTC. Its protein product is CAWSILLNYGYTF. The complete variable domain, with remaining parts taken from reference TRBV30 and TRBJ1-2, reads SQTIHQWPATLVQPVGSPLSLECTVEGTSNPNLYWYRQAAGRGLQLLFYSVGIGQISSEVPQNLSASRPQDRQFILSSKKLLLSDSGFYLCAWSILLNYGYTFGSGTRLTVV.

V gene TRBV7-2 combines with J gene TRBJ1-2; 7 nucleotides match TRBD1. CDR1 and CDR2 (germline): SGHTA, FQGNSA. CDR3 length: 15 residues. Germline trimming cut 5 bases from V and 5 bases from J; bases unmatched to any gene: 11. CDR3 sequence reads: CASSPKTGSGYGYTF. The CDR3 DNA sequence: TGTGCCAGCAGCCCCAAGACAGGGTCTGGGTATGGCTACACCTTC.

The rearrangement links TRBV4-1 to TRBJ1-3, with 9 bases that match TRBD1. CDR3 size: 20 residues. The germline CDR1 and CDR2 sequences are MGHRA and YSYEKL. V shed 4 bases and J 0 bases; nucleotides not matched to a gene: 16. The CDR3 is CASSRPRLRDRADSGNTIYF. For the CDR3, the DNA is TGCGCCAGCAGCCGCCCTCGCCTCCGGGACAGGGCCGACTCTGGAAACACCATATATTTT.

This chain links TRBV19 with TRBJ1-1, with 8 bases fitting TRBD1. CDR1 is LNHDA, CDR2 SQIVND, per germline (reference sequence). The CDR3 consists of 14 residues. Losses at the gene ends were 6 bases for V and 5 bases for J; bases not matched to a gene: 8. CDR3 in amino acids: CASRLTGVWTEAFF. The CDR3, as DNA: TGTGCCAGTAGGCTGACAGGGGTGTGGACTGAAGCTTTCTTT.

The gene calls are TRBV3-1 (or the pseudogene TRBV3-2) and TRBJ1-1; D is unclear. Germline V gene sequence: CDR1 LGHDT, CDR2 YNNKEL (reference sequence). V was clipped by 5 bases and J by 1 base, with 8 bases between them. This CDR3 region has 13 residues. The CDR3 reads CASSTLPNTEAFF. For the CDR3, the DNA is TGTGCCAGCAGCACCCTGCCGAACACTGAAGCTTTCTTT.

A few counts support this clone. This sequence joins TRBV15 and TRBJ1-4; D unclear. There are 18 residues in the CDR3. Germline V gene lookup returns CDR1 LNHNV and CDR2 YYDKDF (reference sequence). V was shortened by 0 bases and J by 7 bases, with 21 bases between the two germline ends. CDR3 coding DNA: TGTGCCACCAGCAGAGATCTCCCTAGGAGCGATTTAGGTGAAAAACTGTTTTTT. This sequence encodes CATSRDLPRSDLGEKLFF.

The genes are TRBV3-1 (or the pseudogene TRBV3-2) and TRBJ2-3; 8 bases match TRBD2. The germline gives CDR1 LGHDT, CDR2 YNNKEL (reference sequence). V shed 4 bases, J shed 6 bases, and the junction held 6 bases outside the gene matches. The CDR3 contains 14 residues. The CDR3 loop reads CASSLAGNKDTQYF. The CDR3 DNA sequence: TGTGCCAGCAGCCTAGCGGGGAACAAGGATACGCAGTATTTT.

The chain is built from TRBV5-6 and TRBJ1-2, with 9 bases aligning to TRBD1. The CDR3 is 14 amino acids. V trimming: 5 bases; J trimming: 6 bases; junction bases outside the gene matches: 8. Germline V gene lookup returns CDR1 SGHDT and CDR2 YYEEEE. The CDR3 reads CASSFPGQGNGYTF. DNA for the CDR3: TGTGCCAGCAGTTTTCCGGGACAGGGAAATGGCTACACCTTC.

The V and J genes are TRBV3-1 (or the pseudogene TRBV3-2) and TRBJ1-2, with 7 bases aligning to TRBD1. CDR1 and CDR2 from the germline V gene are LGHDT and YNNKEL (reference sequence). CDR3 length equals 14 residues. The V segment lost 4 bases and the J segment 4 bases; nucleotides outside the gene matches: 6. The CDR3 coding sequence is TGTGCCAGCAGCCGCCGGGACAGATCCTATGGCTACACCTTC. It translates to CASSRRDRSYGYTF.

J is TRBJ1-1 and V is TRBV11-2; TRBD1 aligns across 8 bases. The CDR3 is 14 amino acids. Germline CDR1 reads SGHAT; CDR2 reads FQNNGV. With V trimmed by 5 bases and J by 6 bases, 8 bases remained unmatched. This CDR3 reads CASSRTGPLAEAFF. CDR3 coding DNA: TGTGCCAGCAGCCGGACAGGGCCGTTGGCTGAAGCTTTCTTT.

The genes are TRBV19 and TRBJ1-1, with 11 bases matching TRBD1. Trimming at V came to 4 bases and at J to 7 bases, leaving 8 bases not matched to a gene. The CDR3 totals 15 residues. Germline V CDR1 and CDR2: LNHDA, SQIVND (reference sequence). CDR3 sequence: CASSTGTGGLSEAFF. DNA for the CDR3: TGTGCCAGTAGTACGGGGACAGGGGGGTTGAGTGAAGCTTTCTTT. Looking up the rest from reference TRBV19 and TRBJ1-1 gives the full variable domain: DGGITQSPKYLFRKEGQNVTLSCEQNLNHDAMYWYRQDPGQGLRLIYYSQIVNDFQKGDIAEGYSVSREKKESFPLTVTSAQKNPTAFYLCASSTGTGGLSEAFFGQGTRLTVV.

V is TRBV6-5 and J is TRBJ1-6; TRBD1 aligns across 9 bases. The CDR3 extends over 15 amino acids. CDR1 and CDR2 from the germline V gene are MNHEY and SVGAGI. Trimming took 4 bases from V and 11 from J; bases not matched to a gene: 9. The CDR3 DNA is TGTGCCAGCAGTTCCCAGGGACAGGGACTAACACCCCTCCACTTT. Translating gives CASSSQGQGLTPLHF.

The genes are TRBV3-1 (or the pseudogene TRBV3-2) and TRBJ1-4; TRBD1 is a possible D gene (6 bases). Trimming took off 0 bases at V and 16 bases at J, with 12 bases between the two ends. Per the germline V gene, CDR1 is LGHDT and CDR2 is YNNKEL (reference sequence). The CDR3 extends over 12 amino acids. CDR3 protein: CASSQERGSRFF. The CDR3 DNA follows: TGTGCCAGCAGCCAAGAAAGGGGGAGTCGGTTTTTT.

V usage is TRBV5-6 and J usage is TRBJ1-4, with 7 bases fitting TRBD1. The ends lost 1 base at V and 6 bases at J; junction bases unmatched: 15. The V gene's germline CDR1 is SGHDT and CDR2 YYEEEE. This CDR3 region has 18 residues. The CDR3 spells CASSLRAGQNLLHEKLFF. The CDR3 nucleotides read TGTGCCAGCAGCTTGCGAGCGGGACAGAACCTTCTACATGAAAAACTGTTTTTT.

The V gene is TRBV5-1, the J gene TRBJ1-2, with D possibly matching TRBD1 (6 bases). CDR3 size: 13 residues. With 4 bases removed from V and 7 bases from J, the gap between germline ends came to 14 bases. In germline, CDR1 is SGHRS, CDR2 YFSETQ. In DNA, the CDR3 is TGCGCCAGCAGCCCCACAGGGTCTGCTGGCTACACCTTC. As protein: CASSPTGSAGYTF.

V and J are TRBV28 and TRBJ1-1, with D hard to call. The germline V and J ends were trimmed by 1 base and 3 bases, with 9 bases remaining between them. CDR3 length equals 14 residues. Germline V gives CDR1 MDHEN, CDR2 SYDVKM. The CDR3 here is CASSLLGSDTEAFF. The CDR3 coding sequence is TGTGCCAGCAGTTTATTGGGATCGGACACTGAAGCTTTCTTT.

The chain recombines TRBV19 with TRBJ1-4; maybe TRBD1 (5 bases). CDR3 size: 14 residues. Trimming pared 9 bases from V and 3 bases from J, leaving 14 bases between. Germline assignment: CDR1 LNHDA and CDR2 SQIVND (reference sequence). The CDR3 bases are TGTGCCAGCCGCCACAGGTACCCTAATGAAAAACTGTTTTTT. It encodes CASRHRYPNEKLFF.